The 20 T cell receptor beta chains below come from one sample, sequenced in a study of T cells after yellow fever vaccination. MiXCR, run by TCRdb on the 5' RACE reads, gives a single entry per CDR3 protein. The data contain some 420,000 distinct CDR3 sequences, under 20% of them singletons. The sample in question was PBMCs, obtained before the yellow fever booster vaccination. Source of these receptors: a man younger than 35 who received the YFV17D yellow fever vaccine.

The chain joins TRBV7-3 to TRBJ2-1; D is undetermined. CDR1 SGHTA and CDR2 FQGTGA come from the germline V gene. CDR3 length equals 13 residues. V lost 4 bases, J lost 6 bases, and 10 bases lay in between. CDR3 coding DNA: TGTGCCAGCAGCTCCGGACCGAGCAATGAGCAGTTCTTC. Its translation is CASSSGPSNEQFF.

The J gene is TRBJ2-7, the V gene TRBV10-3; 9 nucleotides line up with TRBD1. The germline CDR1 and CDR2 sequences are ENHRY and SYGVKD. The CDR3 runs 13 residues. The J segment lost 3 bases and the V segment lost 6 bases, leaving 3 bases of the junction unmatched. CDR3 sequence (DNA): TGTGCCATCAGGTTGACAGGGGGCTACGAGCAGTACGTC. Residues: CAIRLTGGYEQYV.

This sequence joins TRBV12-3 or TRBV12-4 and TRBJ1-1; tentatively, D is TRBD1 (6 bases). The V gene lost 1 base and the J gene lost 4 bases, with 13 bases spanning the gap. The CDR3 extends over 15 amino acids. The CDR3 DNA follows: TGTGCCAGCAGTTTAGGGGCCAGGGGAGTCACTGAAGCTTTCTTT. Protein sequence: CASSLGARGVTEAFF.

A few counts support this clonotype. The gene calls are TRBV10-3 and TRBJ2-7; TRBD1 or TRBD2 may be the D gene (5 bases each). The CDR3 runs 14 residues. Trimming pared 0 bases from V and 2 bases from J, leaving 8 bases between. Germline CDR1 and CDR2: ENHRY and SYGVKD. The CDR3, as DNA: TGTGCCATCAGTGAGTCGAGGGGCACCTACGAGCAGTACGTC. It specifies CAISESRGTYEQYV.

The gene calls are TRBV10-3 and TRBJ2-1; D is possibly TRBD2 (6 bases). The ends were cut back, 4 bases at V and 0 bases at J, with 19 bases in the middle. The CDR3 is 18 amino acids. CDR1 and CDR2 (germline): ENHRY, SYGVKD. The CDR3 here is CAISGRGPSTSSYNEQFF. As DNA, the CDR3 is TGTGCCATCAGTGGGAGGGGTCCGTCTACGAGCTCCTACAATGAGCAGTTCTTC.

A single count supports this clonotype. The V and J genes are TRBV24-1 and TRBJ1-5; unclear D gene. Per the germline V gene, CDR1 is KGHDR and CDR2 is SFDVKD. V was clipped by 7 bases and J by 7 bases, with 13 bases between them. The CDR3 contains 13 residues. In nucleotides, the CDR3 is TGTGCCACCAGCGAAGGGCAGTTACAGCCCCAGCATTTT. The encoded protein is CATSEGQLQPQHF.

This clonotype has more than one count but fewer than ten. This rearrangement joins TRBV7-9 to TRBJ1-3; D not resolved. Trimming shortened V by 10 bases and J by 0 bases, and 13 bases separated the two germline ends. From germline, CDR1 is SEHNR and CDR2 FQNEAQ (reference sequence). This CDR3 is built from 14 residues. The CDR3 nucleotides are TGTGCCACTGAACACCAACCCTCTGGAAACACCATATATTTT. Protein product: CATEHQPSGNTIYF.

CDR3 protein: CSVGNRGLSTEAFF. The CDR3 DNA is TGCAGCGTTGGAAACAGGGGGCTTAGCACTGAAGCTTTCTTT. The chain recombines TRBV29-1 with TRBJ1-1, with 9 bases matching TRBD1. V gave up 4 bases and J gave up 4 bases; unmatched junction bases: 7. The germline V gene has CDR1 SQVTM and CDR2 ANQGSEA. This CDR3 is 14 amino acids long.

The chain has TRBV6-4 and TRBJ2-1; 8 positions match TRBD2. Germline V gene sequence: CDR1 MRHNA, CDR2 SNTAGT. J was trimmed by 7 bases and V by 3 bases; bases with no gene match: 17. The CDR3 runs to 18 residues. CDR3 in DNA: TGTGCCAGCAGTGAAGCCTCCGGCCCTTTCGGGGGGGCGAATGAGCAGTTCTTC. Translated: CASSEASGPFGGANEQFF.

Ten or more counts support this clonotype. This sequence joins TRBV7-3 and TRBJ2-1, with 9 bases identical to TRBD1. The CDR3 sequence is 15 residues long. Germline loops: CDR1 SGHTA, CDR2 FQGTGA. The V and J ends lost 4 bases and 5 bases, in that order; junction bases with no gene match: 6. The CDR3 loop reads CASSSPGQGNNEQFF. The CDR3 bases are TGTGCCAGCAGCTCCCCAGGACAGGGGAACAATGAGCAGTTCTTC.

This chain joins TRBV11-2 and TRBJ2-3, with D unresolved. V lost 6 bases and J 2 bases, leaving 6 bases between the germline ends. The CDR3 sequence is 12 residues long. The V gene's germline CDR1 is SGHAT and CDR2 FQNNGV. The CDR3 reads CASRYDTDTQYF. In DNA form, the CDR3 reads TGTGCCAGCAGATACGACACAGATACGCAGTATTTT.

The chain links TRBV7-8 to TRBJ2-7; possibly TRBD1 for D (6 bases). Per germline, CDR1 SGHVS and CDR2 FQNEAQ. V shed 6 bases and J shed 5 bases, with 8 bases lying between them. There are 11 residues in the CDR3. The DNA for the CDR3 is TGTGCCAGCAGTAAGGGGGACGAGCAGTACTTC. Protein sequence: CASSKGDEQYF.

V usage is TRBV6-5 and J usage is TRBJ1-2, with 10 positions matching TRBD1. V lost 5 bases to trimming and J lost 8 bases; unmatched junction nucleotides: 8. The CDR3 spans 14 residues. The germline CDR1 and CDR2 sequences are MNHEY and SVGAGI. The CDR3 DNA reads TGTGCCAGCAGTCCCGACAGGGGGCTTTCGGGCTACACCTTC. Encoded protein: CASSPDRGLSGYTF.

CDR3 sequence reads: CASRWAQNSPLHF. For the CDR3, the DNA is TGTGCCAGCAGGTGGGCGCAAAATTCACCCCTCCACTTT. V and J are TRBV6-5 and TRBJ1-6; D remains ambiguous. Germline assignment: CDR1 MNHEY and CDR2 SVGAGI. V lost 6 bases to trimming and J lost 7 bases, with 10 bases between them. This CDR3 spans 13 amino acids.

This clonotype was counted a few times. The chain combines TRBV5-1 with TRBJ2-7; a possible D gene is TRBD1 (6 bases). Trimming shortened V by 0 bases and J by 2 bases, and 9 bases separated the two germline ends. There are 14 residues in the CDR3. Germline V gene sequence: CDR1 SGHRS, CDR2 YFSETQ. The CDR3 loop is CASSLEGHPYEQYV. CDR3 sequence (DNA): TGCGCCAGCAGCTTGGAGGGACACCCCTACGAGCAGTACGTC.

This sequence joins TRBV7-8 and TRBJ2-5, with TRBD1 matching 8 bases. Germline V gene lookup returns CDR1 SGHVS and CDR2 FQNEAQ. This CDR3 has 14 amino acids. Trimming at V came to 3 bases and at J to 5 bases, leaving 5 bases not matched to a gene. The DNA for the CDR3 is TGTGCCAGCAGCTTCAGGGGGCGCGGGGAGACCCAGTACTTC. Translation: CASSFRGRGETQYF.

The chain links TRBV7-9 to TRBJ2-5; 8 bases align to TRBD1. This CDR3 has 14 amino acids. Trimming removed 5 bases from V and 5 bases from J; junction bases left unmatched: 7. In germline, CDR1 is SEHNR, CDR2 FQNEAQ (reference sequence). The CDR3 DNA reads TGTGCCAGCAGCCCACAGGGGGTGCCGGAGACCCAGTACTTC. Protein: CASSPQGVPETQYF.

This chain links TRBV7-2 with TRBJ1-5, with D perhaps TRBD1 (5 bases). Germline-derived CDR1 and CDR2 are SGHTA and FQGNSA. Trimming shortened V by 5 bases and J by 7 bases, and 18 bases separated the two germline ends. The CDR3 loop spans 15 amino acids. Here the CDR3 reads CASSGGRGREQPQHF. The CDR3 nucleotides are TGTGCCAGCAGCGGGGGGAGGGGAAGGGAACAGCCCCAGCATTTT.

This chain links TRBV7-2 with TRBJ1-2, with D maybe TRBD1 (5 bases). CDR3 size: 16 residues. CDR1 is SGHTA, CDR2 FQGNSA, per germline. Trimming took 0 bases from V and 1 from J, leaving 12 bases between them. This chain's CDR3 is CASSLADSPFNYGYTF. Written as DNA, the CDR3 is TGTGCCAGCAGCTTAGCTGACAGTCCGTTTAACTATGGCTACACCTTC.

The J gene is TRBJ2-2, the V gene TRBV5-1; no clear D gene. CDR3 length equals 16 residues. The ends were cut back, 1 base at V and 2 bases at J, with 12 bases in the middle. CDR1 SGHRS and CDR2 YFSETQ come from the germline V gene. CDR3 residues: CASSLQVIGNTGELFF. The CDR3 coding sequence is TGCGCCAGCAGCTTGCAGGTCATAGGTAACACCGGGGAGCTGTTTTTT.